This T cell receptor beta chain is drawn from a study of OX40 agonist ivuxolimab in advanced cancers. About the research overall: Every patient in dose escalation had hepatocellular carcinoma, melanoma, renal cell or head and neck cancer.

Prior autoimmune disease or systemic immunosuppression barred patients. CDR3 size: 15 residues. Germline loops: CDR1 MDHEN, CDR2 SYDVKM. Trimming cost V 11 bases and J 1 base; bases outside gene matches: 6. Sequencing used immunoSEQ multiplex PCR; TCRdb keeps in-frame clones, though not all of them. The table has 95,000 to 110,000 clones, around 93% seen once. This TCR was recovered from an adult with an advanced solid tumor such as melanoma, head and neck, liver or kidney cancer. The chain joins TRBV28 to TRBJ2-3; 13 nucleotides line up with TRBD2. The sample here was CD4+ or CD8+ T cells sorted from blood, taken in a trial of the OX40 agonist ivuxolimab. This CDR3 reads CAGGLAGAGTDTQYF. As DNA, the CDR3 is TGTGCCGGTGGACTAGCGGGAGCTGGCACAGATACGCAGTATTTT.